This T cell receptor (beta chain) was sequenced for a study of blood T cell repertoires in COVID-19. Study-level background: Spain, Italy and the United States supplied samples that represented acute and convalescent COVID-19. In each case, the material was cDNA or gDNA derived from T cells, B-cell-depleted T cells, or PBMCs.

Authors' methods: The authors estimated nucleated cell counts from reference gene primer amplification. Profiled with immunoSEQ multiplex PCR; TCRdb holds only in-frame clones, not every one. The DNA gave D and trimming, while V, J and clone size come from that table. The repertoire holds under 65,000 clones, with roughly 90% as singletons. This CDR3 is built from 15 residues. V was trimmed by 2 bases and J by 1 base, leaving 9 bases between them. From germline, CDR1 is SGHRS and CDR2 YFSETQ. The V call is TRBV5-1, the J call TRBJ1-4; D perhaps matches TRBD1 (5 bases). This sequence was found in an elderly woman with active COVID-19. Sequencing input: peripheral blood. The CDR3 is CASSLMGQTNEKLFF. In DNA, the CDR3 is TGCGCCAGCAGCTTAATGGGGCAAACTAATGAAAAACTGTTTTTT.